This entry lists 15 T cell receptor beta chains sequenced from one sample in a study of breast tumors, draining lymph nodes, adjacent tissues. TCRdb itself ran the multiplex PCR reads through MiXCR, one entry per CDR3 protein. This table holds around 290,000 distinct CDR3 sequences, 30% to 35% found once. The lymph nodes were axillary draining lymph nodes from breast cancer patients. Sample: axillary lymph node tissue. The receptors were gathered from a female donor with breast cancer. Some clones in this sample may be carry-over from other donors' samples.

This rearrangement joins TRBV25-1 to TRBJ1-4, with D perhaps TRBD1 (5 bases). Germline loops: CDR1 MGHDK, CDR2 SYGVNS. The CDR3 covers 15 residues. V lost 4 bases and J 8 bases, leaving 17 bases between the germline ends. CDR3 sequence: CASSVPLAGLEKLFF. Here the CDR3 DNA reads TGTGCCAGCAGTGTTCCCCTAGCAGGGCTCGAAAAACTGTTTTTT. The whole variable domain, filled in from reference TRBV25-1 and TRBJ1-4, reads EADIYQTPRYLVIGTGKKITLECSQTMGHDKMYWYQQDPGMELHLIHYSYGVNSTEKGDLSSESTVSRIRTEHFPLTLESARPSHTSQYLCASSVPLAGLEKLFFGSGTQLSVL.

By its share, this clonotype is medium-sized. The CDR3 region is CASSGATDYGYTF. CDR3 in DNA: TGTGCCAGCAGTGGGGCGACGGACTATGGCTACACCTTC. The chain uses TRBV2 and TRBJ1-2; no clear D gene. CDR1 is SNHLY and CDR2 is FYNNEI in the germline V gene. This CDR3 is 13 amino acids long. The V end was cut by 4 bases, the J end by 3 bases, with 9 bases between.

This clonotype was seen repeatedly, ten times or more. This chain connects TRBV6-6 to TRBJ2-3; TRBD2 agrees at 14 bases. The CDR3 length is 16 residues. Germline V gene lookup returns CDR1 MNHNY and CDR2 SVGAGI (reference sequence). The V gene end was trimmed by 2 bases and the J gene end by 5 bases; junction bases not matched to a gene: 3. CDR3 DNA: TGTGCCAGCAGTTACCTCGGACTAGCGGGAGGAGATACGCAGTATTTT. Amino acid sequence: CASSYLGLAGGDTQYF.

This clonotype was seen a few times. With a much larger clone just one base away, this may be a read error. V is TRBV6-6 and J is TRBJ2-6; TRBD1 matches 7 bases. Germline loops: CDR1 MNHNY, CDR2 SVGAGI (reference sequence). J gave up 2 bases and V 5 bases, and 6 bases lay outside the gene matches. This CDR3 spans 16 amino acids. The CDR3: CASSHLTGTGANVLTF. The CDR3 DNA sequence: TGTGCCAGCAGTCACTTGACAGGGACTGGGGCCAACGTCCTGACTTTC.

Points on this clonotype: The junction and the germline gene differ at one end; a read error may be behind it. CDR3 DNA: TGCGGTGCTACAGAAGGGCTAGCGGGAGCGCAGTATTTT. Its protein product is CGATEGLAGAQYF. The chain carries TRBV20-1 and TRBJ2-3, with 10 bases identical to TRBD2. The CDR3 consists of 13 residues. CDR1 and CDR2 (germline): DFQATT, SNEGSKA (reference sequence).

This clonotype has ten or more counts. The chain employs TRBV7-2 and TRBJ1-5, with unresolved D. Trimming stripped 5 bases from V and 4 bases from J, with 15 bases between. The CDR3 totals 15 residues. The germline CDR1 and CDR2 sequences are SGHTA and FQGNSA. The CDR3 is CASSLQVGINQPQHF. For the CDR3, the DNA is TGTGCCAGCAGCCTGCAGGTGGGAATTAATCAGCCCCAGCATTTT.

This clonotype was found a few times. A read error is possible here, since a much larger clone lies one base away. The chain carries TRBV14 and TRBJ2-7; TRBD1 is a possible D gene (5 bases). The V gene's germline CDR1 is SGHDN and CDR2 FVKESK. The CDR3 is made up of 14 amino acids. CDR3: CASSPGPRAYEQSF. As DNA, the CDR3 is TGTGCCAGCAGCCCAGGACCCAGGGCCTACGAGCAGTCCTTC.

Only a few counts were recorded for this clonotype. A much larger clone sits a single nucleotide away, making a read error possible. The V and J genes are TRBV19 and TRBJ2-3, with D tentatively TRBD1 or TRBD2 (6 bases each). CDR1 and CDR2 (germline): LNHDA, SQIVND (reference sequence). This CDR3 has 20 residues. The CDR3 DNA follows: TGTGCCAGTAGTATAGATGGTAGAGGGGGTGTCGGGAGCCGCACAGCTACGCAGTATTTT. It specifies CASSIDGRGGVGSRTATQYF.

This clonotype was found many times. This chain uses TRBV7-3 with TRBJ2-1; 7 bases agree with TRBD1. Trimming took 2 bases from V and 5 from J; bases not matched to a gene: 6. The CDR3 is 15 amino acids. Looked up from germline, CDR1 is SGHTA and CDR2 is FQGTGA. Here the CDR3 reads CASSLSTGTDNEQFF. The CDR3 DNA follows: TGTGCCAGCAGCTTATCCACAGGGACAGACAATGAGCAGTTCTTC. Full variable domain (outside the CDR3, taken from reference TRBV7-3 and TRBJ2-1): GAGVSQTPSNKVTEKGKYVELRCDPISGHTALYWYRQSLGQGPEFLIYFQGTGAADDSGLPNDRFFAVRPEGSVSTLKIQRTERGDSAVYLCASSLSTGTDNEQFFGPGTRLTVL.

This clonotype has a count of ten or more. V is TRBV12-3 or TRBV12-4 and J is TRBJ1-3; no definite D call. There are 18 residues in the CDR3. V gave up 4 bases and J gave up 0 bases, with 19 bases separating them. The CDR3 sequence is CASSYETNRLSSGNTIYF. The DNA of the CDR3 is TGTGCCAGCAGTTACGAAACGAACCGCCTGAGCTCTGGAAACACCATATATTTT.

There are many counts of this clonotype. The V and J genes are TRBV20-1 and TRBJ2-5; tentatively, D is TRBD2 (5 bases). Trimming removed 5 bases at V and 5 bases at J, with 12 bases between. There are 12 residues in the CDR3. CDR1 is DFQATT, CDR2 SNEGSKA, per germline (reference sequence). The CDR3 bases are TGCAGTGCTCTCGCGGGTGGGGAGACCCAGTACTTC. Protein sequence: CSALAGGETQYF.

In this sample, this clonotype turned up many times. The chain recombines TRBV20-1 with TRBJ2-7; 7 bases line up with TRBD1. Losses at the gene ends were 5 bases for V and 4 bases for J; bases not matched to a gene: 11. This CDR3 has 14 amino acids. Looked up from germline, CDR1 is DFQATT and CDR2 is SNEGSKA (reference sequence). CDR3 loop: CSARQGSARYEQYF. In nucleotides, the CDR3 is TGCAGTGCTCGACAGGGCTCAGCCCGATACGAGCAGTACTTC.

The gene calls are TRBV4-2 and TRBJ1-2; tentatively, D is TRBD1 (5 bases). The V gene's germline CDR1 is LGHNA and CDR2 YNFKEQ. The CDR3 extends over 20 amino acids. V lost 2 bases and J lost 0, with 25 bases in between. CDR3 coding DNA: TGTGCCAGCAGCCAAATTGTCCCCAAGGGGATCCGATTAGCTAACTATGGCTACACCTTC. Residues: CASSQIVPKGIRLANYGYTF.

This clonotype was seen many times. The chain carries TRBV19 and TRBJ2-7, with D maybe TRBD2 (5 bases). With 1 base removed from V and 1 base from J, the gap between germline ends came to 11 bases. CDR3 length: 15 amino acids. CDR1 is LNHDA and CDR2 is SQIVND in the germline V gene (reference sequence). CDR3 nucleotides: TGTGCCAGTAGTATAGTTGGGAGCCCTTCCTACGAGCAGTACTTC. Its protein product is CASSIVGSPSYEQYF.

The rearrangement joins TRBV5-1 to TRBJ1-4; 8 positions match TRBD1. This CDR3 region has 14 residues. The V gene's germline CDR1 is SGHRS and CDR2 YFSETQ. V shed 4 bases and J 9 bases; nucleotides not matched to a gene: 8. CDR3 region: CASSPRTGQQKLFF. In DNA, the CDR3 is TGCGCCAGCAGCCCTCGGACAGGGCAGCAAAAACTGTTTTTT. Supplemented by reference TRBV5-1 and TRBJ1-4, the full variable domain reads KAGVTQTPRYLIKTRGQQVTLSCSPISGHRSVSWYQQTPGQGLQFLFEYFSETQRNKGNFPGRFSGRQFSNSRSEMNVSTLELGDSALYLCASSPRTGQQKLFFGSGTQLSVL.